The text below deals with one T cell receptor (beta chain). This record belongs to a study of T cell responses to AZD1222 COVID-19 vaccine. Assay used: immunoSEQ multiplex PCR; TCRdb lists only in-frame clones, some missing. The data hold 90,000 to 150,000 clones, with roughly 86% observed a single time. Trimming stripped 4 bases from V and 7 bases from J, with 13 bases between. The CDR3 totals 13 residues. Germline CDR1 reads LNHDA; CDR2 reads SQIVND (reference sequence). The J gene is TRBJ1-1, the V gene TRBV19; the D gene is possibly TRBD1 (5 bases). The sequence came from an adult who received the AZD1222 COVID-19 vaccine. The sequenced sample was peripheral blood, obtained 28 days after the second AZD1222 dose. The CDR3: CASSTTVKYEAFF. The CDR3 bases are TGTGCCAGTAGTACGACAGTGAAGTATGAAGCTTTCTTT. The full variable domain, completed using reference TRBV19 and TRBJ1-1, is DGGITQSPKYLFRKEGQNVTLSCEQNLNHDAMYWYRQDPGQGLRLIYYSQIVNDFQKGDIAEGYSVSREKKESFPLTVTSAQKNPTAFYLCASSTTVKYEAFFGQGTRLTVV.